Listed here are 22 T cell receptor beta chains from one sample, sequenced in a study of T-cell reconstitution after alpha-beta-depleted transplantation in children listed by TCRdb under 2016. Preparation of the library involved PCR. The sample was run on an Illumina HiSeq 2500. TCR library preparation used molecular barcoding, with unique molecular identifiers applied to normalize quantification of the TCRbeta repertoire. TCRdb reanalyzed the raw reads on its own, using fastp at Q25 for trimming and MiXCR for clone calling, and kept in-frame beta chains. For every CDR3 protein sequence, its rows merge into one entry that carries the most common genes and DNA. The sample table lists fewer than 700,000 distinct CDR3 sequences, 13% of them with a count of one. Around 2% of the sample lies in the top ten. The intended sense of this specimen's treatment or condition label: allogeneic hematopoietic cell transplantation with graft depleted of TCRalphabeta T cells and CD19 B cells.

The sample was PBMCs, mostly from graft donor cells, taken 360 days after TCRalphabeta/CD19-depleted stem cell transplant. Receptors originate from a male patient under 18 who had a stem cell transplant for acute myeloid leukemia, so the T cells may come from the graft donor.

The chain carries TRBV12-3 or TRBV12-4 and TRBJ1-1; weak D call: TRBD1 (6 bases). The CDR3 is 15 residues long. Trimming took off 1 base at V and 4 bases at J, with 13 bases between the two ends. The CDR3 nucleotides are TGTGCCAGCAGTTTAGGGCAGGGGTTGGGCACTGAAGCTTTCTTT. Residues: CASSLGQGLGTEAFF.

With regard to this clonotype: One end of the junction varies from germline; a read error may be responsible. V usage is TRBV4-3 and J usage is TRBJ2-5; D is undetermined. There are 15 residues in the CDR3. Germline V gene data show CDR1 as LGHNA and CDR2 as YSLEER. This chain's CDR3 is CASSQDLRPQDTQYF. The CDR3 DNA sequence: TGCGCCAGCAGCCAAGATCTCCGGCCCCAAGATACCCAGTACTTC.

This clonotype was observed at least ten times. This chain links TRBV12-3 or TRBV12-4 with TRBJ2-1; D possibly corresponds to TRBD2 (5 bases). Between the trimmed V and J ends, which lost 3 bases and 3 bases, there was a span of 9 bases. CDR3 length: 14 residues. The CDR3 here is CASSLSRGYNEQFF. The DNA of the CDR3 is TGTGCCAGCAGTTTGTCCCGGGGCTACAATGAGCAGTTCTTC.

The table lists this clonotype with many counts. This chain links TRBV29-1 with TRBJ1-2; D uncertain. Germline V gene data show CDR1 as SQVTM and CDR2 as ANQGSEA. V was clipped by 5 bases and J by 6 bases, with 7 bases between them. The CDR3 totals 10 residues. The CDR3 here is CSVLPNGYTF. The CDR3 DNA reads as TGCAGCGTTCTGCCGAATGGCTACACCTTC.

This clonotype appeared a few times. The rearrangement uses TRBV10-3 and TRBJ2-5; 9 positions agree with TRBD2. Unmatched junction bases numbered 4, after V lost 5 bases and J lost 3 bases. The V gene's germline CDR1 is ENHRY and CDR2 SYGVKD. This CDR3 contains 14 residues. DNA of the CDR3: TGTGCCATCAGTCTGACTAGCGGAAAAGAGACCCAGTACTTC. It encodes CAISLTSGKETQYF.

CDR3 in DNA: TGTGCCAGCAGCTTGTACAGGGGATCCCTAGCCAAAAACATTCAGTACTTC. Translation: CASSLYRGSLAKNIQYF. The rearrangement uses TRBV7-9 and TRBJ2-4; the match to TRBD1 covers 7 bases. Per germline, CDR1 SEHNR and CDR2 FQNEAQ (reference sequence). The CDR3 runs to 17 residues. V shed 3 bases, J shed 0 bases, and the junction held 8 bases outside the gene matches.

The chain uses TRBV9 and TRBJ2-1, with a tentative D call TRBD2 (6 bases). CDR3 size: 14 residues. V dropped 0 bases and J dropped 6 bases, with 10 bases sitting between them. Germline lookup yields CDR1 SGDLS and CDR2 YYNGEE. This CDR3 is CASSVAGLLNEQFF. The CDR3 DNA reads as TGTGCCAGCAGCGTAGCGGGACTCCTCAATGAGCAGTTCTTC.

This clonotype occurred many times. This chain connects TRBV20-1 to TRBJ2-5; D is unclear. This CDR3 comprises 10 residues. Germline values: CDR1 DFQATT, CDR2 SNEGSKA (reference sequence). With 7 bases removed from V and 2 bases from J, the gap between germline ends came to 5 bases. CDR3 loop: CSGLQETQYF. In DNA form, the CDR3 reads TGCAGTGGGCTACAAGAGACCCAGTACTTC.

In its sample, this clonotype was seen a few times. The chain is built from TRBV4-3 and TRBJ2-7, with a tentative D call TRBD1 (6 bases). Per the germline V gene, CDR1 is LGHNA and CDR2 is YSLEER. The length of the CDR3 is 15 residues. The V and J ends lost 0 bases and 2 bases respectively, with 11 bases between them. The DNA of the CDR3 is TGCGCCAGCAGCCAAGAGGGCAGGGGAGCCTACGAGCAGTACTTC. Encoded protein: CASSQEGRGAYEQYF.

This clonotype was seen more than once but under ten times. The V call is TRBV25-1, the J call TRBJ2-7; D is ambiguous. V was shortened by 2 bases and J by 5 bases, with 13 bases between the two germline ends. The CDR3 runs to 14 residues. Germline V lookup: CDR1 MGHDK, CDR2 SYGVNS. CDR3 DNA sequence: TGTGCCAGCAGTGAACCGTCGACCCCGGACGAGCAGTACTTC. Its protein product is CASSEPSTPDEQYF.

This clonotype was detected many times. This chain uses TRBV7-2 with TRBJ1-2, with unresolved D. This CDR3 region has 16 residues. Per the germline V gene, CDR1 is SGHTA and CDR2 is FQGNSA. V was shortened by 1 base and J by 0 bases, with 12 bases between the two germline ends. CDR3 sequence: CASSLGGQDANYGYTF. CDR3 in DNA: TGTGCCAGCAGCTTAGGCGGCCAGGATGCTAACTATGGCTACACCTTC. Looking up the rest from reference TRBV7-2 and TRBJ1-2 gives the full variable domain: GAGVSQSPSNKVTEKGKDVELRCDPISGHTALYWYRQSLGQGLEFLIYFQGNSAPDKSGLPSDRFSAERTGGSVSTLTIQRTQQEDSAVYLCASSLGGQDANYGYTFGSGTRLTVV.

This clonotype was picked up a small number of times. CDR3 bases: TGCGCCAGCAGCCAAGAGGGGCTTCTAGATACGCAGTATTTT. It encodes CASSQEGLLDTQYF. The chain combines TRBV4-3 with TRBJ2-3, with D maybe TRBD1 (5 bases). The germline V gene encodes CDR1 LGHNA and CDR2 YSLEER. CDR3 size: 14 residues. V was pared by 0 bases and J by 5 bases, with 9 bases between.

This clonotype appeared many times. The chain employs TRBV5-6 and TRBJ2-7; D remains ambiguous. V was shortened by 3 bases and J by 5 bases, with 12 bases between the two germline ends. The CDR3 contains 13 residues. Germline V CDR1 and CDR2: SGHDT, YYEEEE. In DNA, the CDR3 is TGTGCCAGCAGCTGGTGGACCGCTGACGAGCAGTACTTC. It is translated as CASSWWTADEQYF. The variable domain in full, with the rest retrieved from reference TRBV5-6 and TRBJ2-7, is DAGVTQSPTHLIKTRGQQVTLRCSPKSGHDTVSWYQQALGQGPQFIFQYYEEEERQRGNFPDRFSGHQFPNYSSELNVNALLLGDSALYLCASSWWTADEQYFGPGTRLTVT.

In DNA form, the CDR3 reads TGTGCCAGCACAGCCTTAGGCGGGAGGGTTGAAGGTGAGCAGTTCTTC. Translating it yields CASTALGGRVEGEQFF. The V and J genes are TRBV2 and TRBJ2-1; 9 nucleotides agree with TRBD2. The CDR3 runs 16 residues. In germline, CDR1 is SNHLY, CDR2 FYNNEI. With 7 bases clipped from V and 9 bases from J, the junction kept 16 bases outside the gene matches.

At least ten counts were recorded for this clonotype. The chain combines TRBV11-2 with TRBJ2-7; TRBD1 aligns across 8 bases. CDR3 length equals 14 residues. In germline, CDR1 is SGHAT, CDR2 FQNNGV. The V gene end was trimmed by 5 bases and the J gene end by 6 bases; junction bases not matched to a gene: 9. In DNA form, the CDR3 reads TGTGCCAGCAGCGTCCACAGGGGGTTCCTCGAGCAGTACTTC. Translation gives CASSVHRGFLEQYF.

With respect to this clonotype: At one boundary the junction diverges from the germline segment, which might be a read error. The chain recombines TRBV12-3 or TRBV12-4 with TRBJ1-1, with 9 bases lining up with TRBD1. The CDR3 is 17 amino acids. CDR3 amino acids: CASTPGDRARGNTEAFF. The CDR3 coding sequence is TGTGCCAGCACCCCCGGGGACAGGGCCAGAGGGAACACCGAAGCTTTCTTT.

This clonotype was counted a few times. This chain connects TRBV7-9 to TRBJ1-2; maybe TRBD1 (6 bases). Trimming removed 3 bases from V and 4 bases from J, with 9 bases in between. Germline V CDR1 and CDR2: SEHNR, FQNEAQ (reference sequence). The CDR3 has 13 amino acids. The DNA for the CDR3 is TGTGCCAGCAGCTTTCTGGACAGCTATGGCTACACCTTC. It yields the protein CASSFLDSYGYTF.

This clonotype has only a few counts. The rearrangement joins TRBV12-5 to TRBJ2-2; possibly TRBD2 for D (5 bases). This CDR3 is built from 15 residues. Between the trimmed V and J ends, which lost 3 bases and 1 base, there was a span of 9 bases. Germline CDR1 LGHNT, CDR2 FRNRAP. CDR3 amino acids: CASGFQRLNTGELFF. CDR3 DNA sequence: TGTGCTAGTGGTTTCCAGCGGTTGAACACCGGGGAGCTGTTTTTT.

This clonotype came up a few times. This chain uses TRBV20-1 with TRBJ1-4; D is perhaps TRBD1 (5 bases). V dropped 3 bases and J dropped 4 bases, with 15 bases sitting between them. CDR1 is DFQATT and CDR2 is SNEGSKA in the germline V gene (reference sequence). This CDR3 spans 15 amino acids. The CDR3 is CSASVRGSVNEKLFF. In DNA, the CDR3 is TGCAGTGCTAGTGTCCGGGGCAGTGTTAATGAAAAACTGTTTTTT.

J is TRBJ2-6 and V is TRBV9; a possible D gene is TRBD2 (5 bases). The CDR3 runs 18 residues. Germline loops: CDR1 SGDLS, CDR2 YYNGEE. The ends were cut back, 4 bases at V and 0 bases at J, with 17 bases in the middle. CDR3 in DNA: TGTGCCAGCAGCTCCAGACTGGACGGACTCTCTGGGGCCAACGTCCTGACTTTC. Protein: CASSSRLDGLSGANVLTF.

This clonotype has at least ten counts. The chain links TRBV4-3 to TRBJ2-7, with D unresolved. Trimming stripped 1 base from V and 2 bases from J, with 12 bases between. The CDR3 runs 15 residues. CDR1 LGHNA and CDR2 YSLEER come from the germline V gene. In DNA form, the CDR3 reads TGCGCCAGCAGCCAAGTCGTAGGCAATGCCTACGAGCAGTACTTC. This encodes CASSQVVGNAYEQYF.

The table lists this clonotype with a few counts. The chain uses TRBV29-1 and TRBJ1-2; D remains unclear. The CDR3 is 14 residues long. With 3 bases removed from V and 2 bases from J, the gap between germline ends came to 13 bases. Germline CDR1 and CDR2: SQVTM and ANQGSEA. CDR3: CSVEPYDGNYGYTF. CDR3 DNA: TGCAGCGTTGAGCCCTATGACGGAAACTATGGCTACACCTTC.